A single T cell receptor beta chain is shown here with its context. The antigen it binds to is not known. No much larger clone is present one base from it, and per-base qualities are unavailable. The meaning of the sample's time point label: cycle 2 day 1 (C2D1) of nivolumab. Every trial patient had relapsed following autologous stem cell transplantation, and prior brentuximab vedotin exposure was what differed among cohorts A, B and C. The trial cohort comprised some 60 patients with relapsed/refractory classical Hodgkin lymphoma whose best overall responses were complete response, partial response or progressive disease. In the multi-cohort phase II CheckMate 205 trial, trial patients received single-agent nivolumab. Best overall response was determined by an independent review committee according to the 2007 International Working Group response criteria. PBMCs from the trial were collected at three points: immediately before nivolumab initiation (C1D1), and during therapy at cycle 2 day 1 and cycle 4 day 1. Peripheral blood was collected in 8 mL Vacutainer Cell Preparation Tubes, from which PBMCs were isolated by centrifugation and then cryopreserved.

The Qiagen DNeasy kit was used to extract genomic DNA from unsorted PBMCs and from the negatively selected CD4+ and CD8+ fractions. Amplification of TCR beta CDR3 regions was done by immunoSEQ multiplex PCR with primers that anneal to V and J segments. A synthetic immune receptor repertoire was used to minimize amplification bias, and any remaining bias was removed computationally after sequencing. On the authors' methods: Custom Python scripts were used to quantify repertoire diversity as the Shannon entropy index. The unsorted, CD4+ and CD8+ repertoires were each analyzed separately, with the exception of combined analyses, where CD4+ and CD8+ sequences were merged in silico. Clonal expansion was defined as a frequency increase of at least 2-fold after treatment compared with C1D1, and clones undetected at baseline were assigned a pseudocount of 0.5. Clones with 0 or 1 copy at C1D1 were classified as singleton clones, and clones with 2 or more copies were classified as non-singleton clones. By matching protein sequences in sorted samples from the same patient, clones expanded in unsorted samples were annotated as CD4+, CD8+ or unknown. Diversity changes from C1D1 to C4D1 were tested in paired samples using Wilcoxon tests. TCRdb took this table from immuneACCESS and kept in-frame rearrangements with V and J called. Such tables lack part of the clones; where checked against another copy, unresolved V genes explain under half of the gap, and the rest is unexplained. V, J and clone size reflect that table, while D and trimming were determined from the DNA. Recorded for this sample are some 96,000 clones; roughly 80% of them occurred a single time. The ten biggest clones cover around 15% of the sample.

The data stem from a study of PD-1 blockade in classical Hodgkin lymphoma (dated by TCRdb to the early 2020s). Context from the whole study: Nivolumab dosing was 3 mg/kg intravenously every 2 weeks, continuing until either disease progression or unacceptable toxicity. A peripheral blood immune signature of response to PD-1 blockade in classical Hodgkin lymphoma was defined using TCR beta sequencing and CyTOF.

General study outcomes and caveats: Lower diversity was observed in patients in whom nivolumab was started less than 1 year after ASCT, and these patients were excluded from later analyses so that confounding by immune reconstitution would be avoided. Trial patients achieving complete response had baseline diversity similar to newly diagnosed patients, whereas partial responders and progressors had significantly lower diversity. The study was limited to a single clinical trial cohort, and causes of repertoire differences, possibly disease activity or prior therapy, remained undefined. A significant rise by C4D1 was seen in CD4+ but not CD8+ TCR diversity (p=0.0027 vs p=0.16), with the rise being most apparent in complete responders (p=0.02). Baseline TCR diversity was reported as lower in newly diagnosed patients than in healthy donors, and lower still in relapsed/refractory patients.

V is shortened by 1 base, J by 2 bases, and the region joining them spans 20 bases. Based on the germline V gene (reference sequence), the CDR1 and CDR2 sequences are SEHNR and FQNEAQ. From its cysteine to its phenylalanine, the CDR3 spans 18 amino acids. Kept here is only the CDR3 DNA, which spans 54 bases and is read in frame from base 1. This specimen consisted of peripheral blood mononuclear cells (PBMCs), obtained before the second cycle of nivolumab. The sequence joins TRBV7-9 to TRBJ1-2, with the identity of the D gene unclear. The TCR comes from a human donor with classical Hodgkin lymphoma. The CDR3 in this case is CASSLVSPGPHLNYGYTF. The sequence in DNA is TGTGCCAGCAGCTTAGTATCCCCCGGGCCTCACTTAAACTATGGCTACACCTTC.